A selection of T cell receptor beta chains follows, all from one sample in a study of blood T cell repertoires in COVID-19. Assay used: immunoSEQ multiplex PCR; TCRdb lists only in-frame clones, some missing. The sample has roughly 250,000 clones; approximately 86% are singletons. Input material: PBMCs or T cells enriched from blood (not recorded which). These receptors came from a woman aged 25 to 39 with acute COVID-19. Both conserved end residues are part of each CDR3. A D gene is named only where the DNA matches it firmly. Expanded clones get a size class; other rows say once, few or many, or leave the size out.

V: TRBV9
D: -
size: -
J: TRBJ2-5
DNA: TGTGCCAGCAGCGCACCCCTACAAGAGACCCAGTACTTC
CDR3: CASSAPLQETQYF

V: TRBV7-2
D: -
size: -
J: TRBJ2-7
DNA: TGTGCCAGCAGCCCCGACCCCCCTAGTGTCAGTTCCGAGCAGTACTTC
CDR3: CASSPDPPSVSSEQYF

V: TRBV20-1
D: -
size: -
J: TRBJ1-1
DNA: TGCAGTGCTAGTGTAGAGCCCAGGGACACTGAAGCTTTCTTT
CDR3: CSASVEPRDTEAFF

V: TRBV30
D: -
size: -
J: TRBJ1-2
DNA: TGTGCCTGGAGTGTATCTAGTCTGGGTGGCTACACCTTC
CDR3: CAWSVSSLGGYTF

V: TRBV28
D: -
size: -
J: TRBJ2-3
DNA: TGTGCCAGCAGTTTTTTCCAGTTCGGGACAGATACGCAGTATTTT
CDR3: CASSFFQFGTDTQYF

V: TRBV2
D: TRBD2
size: once
J: TRBJ2-7
DNA: TGTGCCAGCGCCCGCGGGGGGGGGAGCTACGAGCAGTACTTC
CDR3: CASARGGGSYEQYF

V: TRBV7-9
D: TRBD2
size: -
J: TRBJ2-1
DNA: TGTGCCAGCAGCTTAGACTGGACTAGTCAGGAAGGGTATGAGCAGTTCTTC
CDR3: CASSLDWTSQEGYEQFF

V: TRBV28
D: TRBD1
size: few
J: TRBJ2-1
DNA: TGTGCCAGCACCATACGCCGGGACAGGGGTCAGGAGCAGTTCTTC
CDR3: CASTIRRDRGQEQFF

V: TRBV5-1
D: -
size: -
J: TRBJ1-2
DNA: TGCGCCCGCCATGGGGGGGAACGAGGCTATGGCTACACCTTC
CDR3: CARHGGERGYGYTF

V: TRBV5-1
D: -
size: -
J: TRBJ2-3
DNA: TGCGCCAGCAGCTTGGTCGGGGGGCGCACAGATACGCAGTATTTT
CDR3: CASSLVGGRTDTQYF

V: TRBV7-9
D: -
size: -
J: TRBJ2-3
DNA: TGTGCCAGCAGCCCCAGTAGCACAGATACGCAGTATTTT
CDR3: CASSPSSTDTQYF

V: TRBV19
D: TRBD1
size: -
J: TRBJ2-7
DNA: TGTGCCAGTAGTACCGACAGGGGGTACACCTACGAGCAGTACTTC
CDR3: CASSTDRGYTYEQYF

V: TRBV7-2
D: -
size: -
J: TRBJ2-5
DNA: TGTGCCAGCAGCTTAGATCCAGTAGAGACCCAGTACTTC
CDR3: CASSLDPVETQYF

V: TRBV10-2
D: TRBD1
size: -
J: TRBJ2-1
DNA: TGCGCCAGTACAGGGGTTGGCTACAATGAGCAGTTCTTC
CDR3: CASTGVGYNEQFF

V: TRBV5-1
D: TRBD1
size: -
J: TRBJ1-1
DNA: TGCGCCAGCAGCCAGGACAGGGCTAAGACTGAAGCTTTCTTT
CDR3: CASSQDRAKTEAFF

V: TRBV19
D: -
size: -
J: TRBJ2-6
DNA: TGTGCCAGTAGTATAGCTAGCTCTGGGGCCAACGTCCTGACTTTC
CDR3: CASSIASSGANVLTF

V: TRBV27
D: -
size: once
J: TRBJ1-4
DNA: TGTGCCAGCACCGGACAGCTAGCGGGGGAAAAACTGTTTTTT
CDR3: CASTGQLAGEKLFF

V: TRBV5-1
D: TRBD1
size: -
J: TRBJ1-1
DNA: TGCGCCAGCAGCCAACAGGGGGGGACGACTGAAGCTTTCTTT
CDR3: CASSQQGGTTEAFF

V: TRBV28
D: TRBD1
size: few
J: TRBJ1-5
DNA: TGTGCCAGCACCACCCCCGGGACAGGGTATCAGCCCCAGCATTTT
CDR3: CASTTPGTGYQPQHF

V: TRBV27
D: -
size: -
J: TRBJ1-2
DNA: TGTGCCAGCTCGAATTCGGTGCGGGAAGGCTACACCTTC
CDR3: CASSNSVREGYTF

V: TRBV10-3
D: -
size: -
J: TRBJ1-3
DNA: TGTGCCATCAGTGAGTCTATCCCAGACACCATATATTTT
CDR3: CAISESIPDTIYF

V: TRBV7-8
D: TRBD1
size: once
J: TRBJ1-2
DNA: TGTGCCAGCAGCACTTCCGGGACAGGGGTTTATGGCTACACCTTC
CDR3: CASSTSGTGVYGYTF

V: TRBV7-2
D: TRBD2
size: -
J: TRBJ2-1
DNA: TGTGCCAGCAGCCCCCTTGGCGGGGGCTCCTACAATGAGCAGTTCTTC
CDR3: CASSPLGGGSYNEQFF

V: TRBV9
D: -
size: -
J: TRBJ2-5
DNA: TGTGCCAGCAGCGTAGACGGGAGCAGGGAGACCCAGTACTTC
CDR3: CASSVDGSRETQYF

V: TRBV7-6
D: -
size: -
J: TRBJ1-6
DNA: TGTGCCAGCAGCTTAGGGAGCCCCTATAATTCACCCCTCCACTTT
CDR3: CASSLGSPYNSPLHF

V: TRBV6-5
D: -
size: once
J: TRBJ1-1
DNA: TGTGCCAGCAGCTCCCTCGGACAGCTGAACACTGAAGCTTTCTTT
CDR3: CASSSLGQLNTEAFF

V: TRBV7-9
D: -
size: -
J: TRBJ2-7
DNA: TGTGCCAGCAGCCTCCCTGGACAGTCCTACGAGCAGTACTTC
CDR3: CASSLPGQSYEQYF

V: TRBV18
D: TRBD1
size: -
J: TRBJ2-5
DNA: TGTGCCAGCTCACCACCACGGCGGCAGGGGGCGCGGGAGACCCAGTACTTC
CDR3: CASSPPRRQGARETQYF

V: TRBV7-9
D: -
size: -
J: TRBJ1-3
DNA: TGTGCCAGCAGCTTAGAATCCGGGGCTGGAAACACCATATATTTT
CDR3: CASSLESGAGNTIYF

V: TRBV5-1
D: -
size: once
J: TRBJ2-2
DNA: TGCGCCAGCAGCTTGGCCCAAAGCAGGGTGAACACCGGGGAGCTGTTTTTT
CDR3: CASSLAQSRVNTGELFF

V: TRBV5-1
D: -
size: once
J: TRBJ2-5
DNA: TGCGCCAGCAGAGGACAGTCTCAAGAGACCCAGTACTTC
CDR3: CASRGQSQETQYF

V: TRBV19
D: -
size: -
J: TRBJ2-5
DNA: TGTGCCAGTAGTATTGGAGGGGACGGGGCCCAAGAGACCCAGTACTTC
CDR3: CASSIGGDGAQETQYF

V: TRBV7-2
D: -
size: -
J: TRBJ1-2
DNA: TGTGCCAGCAGCGTTCGGGGGGCCGCCTACGGCTACACCTTC
CDR3: CASSVRGAAYGYTF

V: TRBV5-3
D: TRBD2
size: -
J: TRBJ2-7
DNA: TGTGCCAGAACCCGTCGACTAGCGGGAAGATTCTACGAGCAGTACTTC
CDR3: CARTRRLAGRFYEQYF

V: TRBV7-2
D: TRBD2
size: -
J: TRBJ2-1
DNA: TGTGCCAGCAGCGAGGGACTAGCGGGAATGAATGAGCAGTTCTTC
CDR3: CASSEGLAGMNEQFF

V: TRBV7-2
D: TRBD2
size: once
J: TRBJ2-2
DNA: TGTGCCAGCAGCTTAGTCGGTAGCGGGAGTATTGCCGGGGAGCTGTTTTTT
CDR3: CASSLVGSGSIAGELFF

V: TRBV7-6
D: -
size: -
J: TRBJ1-5
DNA: TGTGCCAGCAGCTCGGTTGGGGGGGATCAGCCCCAGCATTTT
CDR3: CASSSVGGDQPQHF

V: TRBV29-1
D: TRBD2
size: -
J: TRBJ2-7
DNA: TGCAGCGTTGAACTTACCGGGGGGTGGGAGCAGTACTTC
CDR3: CSVELTGGWEQYF

V: TRBV5-1
D: -
size: -
J: TRBJ1-2
DNA: TGCGCCAGCAGCTTGGCGGCAGGGTATGGCTACACCTTC
CDR3: CASSLAAGYGYTF

V: TRBV5-1
D: TRBD2
size: -
J: TRBJ2-1
DNA: TGCGCCAGCAGCCCGGCCGGGACTAACTACAATGAGCAGTTCTTC
CDR3: CASSPAGTNYNEQFF

V: TRBV27
D: TRBD2
size: -
J: TRBJ2-1
DNA: TGTGCCAGCAGACGGGGGGTTATAGCGGAGGGGAACAATGAGCAGTTCTTC
CDR3: CASRRGVIAEGNNEQFF

V: TRBV29-1
D: -
size: few
J: TRBJ1-1
DNA: TGCAGCATAAAAACAGGGAACACTGAAGCTTTCTTT
CDR3: CSIKTGNTEAFF

V: TRBV5-1
D: TRBD1
size: few
J: TRBJ1-5
DNA: TGCGCCAGCAGGGAGACAGGGGGCCGAGGTCAGCCCCAGCATTTT
CDR3: CASRETGGRGQPQHF

V: TRBV5-6
D: TRBD1
size: -
J: TRBJ2-2
DNA: TGTGCCAGCAGCTTAATCGGGACAGGGAGCACCGGGGAGCTGTTTTTT
CDR3: CASSLIGTGSTGELFF

V: TRBV18
D: -
size: -
J: TRBJ2-7
DNA: TGTGCCAGCTCAAGGATTGAGGGAAGCTACGAGCAGTACTTC
CDR3: CASSRIEGSYEQYF

V: TRBV3-1/TRBV3-2
D: TRBD2
size: -
J: TRBJ2-3
DNA: TGTGCCAGCAGCCCACTAGCGGGGGGACCTAGCACAGATACGCAGTATTTT
CDR3: CASSPLAGGPSTDTQYF

V: TRBV24-1
D: -
size: -
J: TRBJ2-5
DNA: TGTGCCACCAGCGCGAGGGCAGGATTCCAGACCCAGTACTTC
CDR3: CATSARAGFQTQYF

V: TRBV7-3
D: TRBD2
size: once
J: TRBJ2-6
DNA: TGTGCCAGCAGCTCTACCGTGGCGGGGGGAAATGCCAACGTCCTGACTTTC
CDR3: CASSSTVAGGNANVLTF

V: TRBV28
D: -
size: -
J: TRBJ1-2
DNA: TGTGCCAGCAGACAGGGTTTGGACTATGGCTACACCTTC
CDR3: CASRQGLDYGYTF

V: TRBV3-1/TRBV3-2
D: TRBD1
size: -
J: TRBJ1-5
DNA: TGTGCCAGCAGCCAAGATCTTTCCAGGGGGCTGGGTCAGCCCCAGCATTTT
CDR3: CASSQDLSRGLGQPQHF

V: TRBV6-5
D: -
size: -
J: TRBJ2-2
DNA: TGTGCCACCCGGTCGAGGGGAGGCACCGGGGAGCTGTTTTTT
CDR3: CATRSRGGTGELFF